These T cell receptor beta chains were read from a single sample in a study of blood T cell repertoires in COVID-19. The repertoire was sequenced with immunoSEQ multiplex PCR; TCRdb's copy has only in-frame clones and lacks some. The sample contains roughly 350,000 clones, 88% of which appear only once. The specimen was peripheral blood. Receptor source: a woman between 65 and 79 years old with COVID-19, enrolled during active disease. Each CDR3 is given with its conserved first and last residue. Each record gives: D gene, V gene, J gene, clone size, CDR3 DNA, CDR3 protein. The D gene is left open where the match is weak. Clone size is given for some rows only: seen once, a few or many times, or a class if the clone is expanded.

NA	TRBV19	TRBJ1-4	NA	TGTGCCAGTATCCCCCCTCAGGGGGAAAAACTGTTTTTT	CASIPPQGEKLFF
TRBD2	TRBV7-2	TRBJ2-3	NA	TGTGCCAGCAGCTGGCTGGGAGGGAAAGATACGCAGTATTTT	CASSWLGGKDTQYF
NA	TRBV3-1/TRBV3-2	TRBJ1-2	NA	TGTGCCAGCAGCCAAGAAGTTGACAGGTTCTTCTATGGCTACACCTTC	CASSQEVDRFFYGYTF
TRBD1	TRBV3-1/TRBV3-2	TRBJ2-5	NA	TGTGCCAGCACCCCCCCCGCCGTCTGGGCAGGGGGTATGGAGACCCAGTACTTC	CASTPPAVWAGGMETQYF
NA	TRBV3-1/TRBV3-2	TRBJ2-7	once	TGTGCCAGCAGCCCGGACAGTTATCCCTACGAGCAGTACTTC	CASSPDSYPYEQYF
NA	TRBV30	TRBJ2-3	NA	TGTGCCTGGAGGGTCCGGGACTTATCCCCCTATTTT	CAWRVRDLSPYF
NA	TRBV5-6	TRBJ1-6	NA	TGTGCCAGCAGCTTCGGTAGAAATAATTCACCCCTCCACTTT	CASSFGRNNSPLHF
TRBD1	TRBV7-9	TRBJ1-2	NA	TGTGCCAGCAGCTTTTTGGACAGGGGGCGCAGCTATGGCTACACCTTC	CASSFLDRGRSYGYTF
NA	TRBV20-1	TRBJ2-1	NA	TGCAGTGCTAATGACAGGCCCAGCTCCTACAATGAGCAGTTCTTC	CSANDRPSSYNEQFF
TRBD1	TRBV5-6	TRBJ1-6	few	TGTGCCAGCAGCGGAGACAGGGGATACTCACCCCTCCACTTT	CASSGDRGYSPLHF
TRBD2	TRBV11-2	TRBJ2-3	NA	TGTGCCAGCAGCCCCAGTGTCCTAGCGGGGGCCCAACCCACAGATACGCAGTATTTT	CASSPSVLAGAQPTDTQYF
TRBD2	TRBV5-5	TRBJ2-7	NA	TGTGCCAGCAGCTTAACCGGGACTAGCTCCTACGAGCAGTACTTC	CASSLTGTSSYEQYF
NA	TRBV7-6	TRBJ1-1	NA	TGTGCCAGCAGATTTACGGGGAACACTGAAGCTTTCTTT	CASRFTGNTEAFF
NA	TRBV29-1	TRBJ2-7	NA	TGCAGCGTTGAAGATCCCGCGAGCTCCTACGAGCAGTACTTC	CSVEDPASSYEQYF
NA	TRBV12-3/TRBV12-4	TRBJ1-5	NA	TGTGCCAGTAAACAGGGTTGGGGTCAGCCCCAGCATTTT	CASKQGWGQPQHF
TRBD2	TRBV27	TRBJ2-1	NA	TGTGCCAGCAGTTTACCCGGGTCGGCGGGGGGCCCCAGCTCCTACAATGAGCAGTTCTTC	CASSLPGSAGGPSSYNEQFF
NA	TRBV4-1	TRBJ1-3	few	TGCGCCAGCAGCCAAGAAGGACGGACATACATATATTTT	CASSQEGRTYIYF
NA	TRBV27	TRBJ2-2	NA	TGTGCCAGCAGTTTAAGTCGTAGCTTTAATCGCTTCGGGGAGCTGTTTTTT	CASSLSRSFNRFGELFF
NA	TRBV18	TRBJ1-5	NA	TGTGCCAGCTCCGGACAGTACAATCAGCCCCAGCATTTT	CASSGQYNQPQHF
NA	TRBV2	TRBJ1-3	NA	TGTGCTACCTACTCTGGAAACACCATATATTTT	CATYSGNTIYF
TRBD1	TRBV23-1	TRBJ1-6	NA	TGCGCCAGCAGTCACACCGACGGACAGGGCTATAATTCACCCCTCCACTTT	CASSHTDGQGYNSPLHF
NA	TRBV4-1	TRBJ1-3	few	TGCGCCAGCAGCCAAGGAAGCCCGCTATACTCTGGAAACACCATATATTTT	CASSQGSPLYSGNTIYF
NA	TRBV30	TRBJ1-3	few	TGTGCCTGGACTTTGGACTTTACAACTGGAAACACCATATATTTT	CAWTLDFTTGNTIYF
TRBD2	TRBV7-3	TRBJ2-3	NA	TGTGCCTCCGGGACTAGCGGTGCAGATACGCAGTATTTT	CASGTSGADTQYF
NA	TRBV5-1	TRBJ1-1	once	TGCGCCAGCAGCTTGGCTGTCGAGACTGAAGCTTTCTTT	CASSLAVETEAFF
NA	TRBV14	TRBJ1-1	NA	TGTGCCAGCAGCCTGACAGTGAACACTGAAGCTTTCTTT	CASSLTVNTEAFF
NA	TRBV7-2	TRBJ2-7	NA	TGTGCCAGCAGCTCCACAGAGTCCTCCTACGAGCAGTACTTC	CASSSTESSYEQYF
NA	TRBV24-1	TRBJ1-5	few	TGTGCCACCCGGACCCCAGATCCGGGGAGTAATCAGCCCCAGCATTTT	CATRTPDPGSNQPQHF
NA	TRBV28	TRBJ1-2	NA	TGTGCCAGCAGCCTGGCTGGGGCTTCAGTTGGCTACACCTTC	CASSLAGASVGYTF
NA	TRBV29-1	TRBJ1-2	few	TGCAGCGTTGAAGTCCAGCAGGCAAACTATGGCTACACCTTC	CSVEVQQANYGYTF
NA	TRBV7-8	TRBJ1-6	NA	TGTGCCAGCAGCCGAGAACATTTGCCTTCACCCCTCCACTTT	CASSREHLPSPLHF
TRBD2	TRBV18	TRBJ2-7	few	TGTGCCAGCTCACCACGGACTAGCGGGGGGGCCCTCTACGAGCAGTACTTC	CASSPRTSGGALYEQYF
TRBD1	TRBV19	TRBJ1-2	NA	TGTGCCAGTAGCTCCACAGGGGCGGCCTATGGCTACACCTTC	CASSSTGAAYGYTF
NA	TRBV12-5	TRBJ1-4	once	TGTGCTAGTGGGCACACAGCGGTTGAAAAACTGTTTTTT	CASGHTAVEKLFF
NA	TRBV10-3	TRBJ2-7	NA	TGTGCCATCAGACATGACAGTTACGAGCAGTACTTC	CAIRHDSYEQYF
NA	TRBV7-2	TRBJ2-7	NA	TGTGCCAGCAGCAATGGGGGACTGAAGTTCTACGAGCAGTACTTC	CASSNGGLKFYEQYF
NA	TRBV5-8	TRBJ1-2	NA	TGTGCCAGCAGCTTGTTAGGGGAGGCCTTC	CASSLLGEAF
TRBD2	TRBV19	TRBJ2-7	NA	TGTGCCAGTAGGAGGGACTCTAGCGGGGGGATCTACGAGCAGTACTTC	CASRRDSSGGIYEQYF
NA	TRBV28	TRBJ1-1	few	TGTGCCAGCAGTTTATCGGGGATTGTCACTGAAGCTTTCTTT	CASSLSGIVTEAFF
TRBD1	TRBV27	TRBJ2-5	NA	TGTGCCAGCAGCAGTCGACAGGGGGCGAAGACCCAGTACTTC	CASSSRQGAKTQYF
TRBD1	TRBV20-1	TRBJ1-1	NA	TGCAGTGCTGCGACAGGGTTTGGTGGTAACTTT	CSAATGFGGNF
NA	TRBV7-9	TRBJ2-7	NA	TGTGCCAGCAGCCCCGTGTTCGGGTTGCTGGGCGAGCAGTACTTC	CASSPVFGLLGEQYF
NA	TRBV18	TRBJ1-5	NA	TGTGCCAGCTCACCGTCGGGGGGTAGCAATCAGCCCCAGCATTTT	CASSPSGGSNQPQHF
NA	TRBV2	TRBJ1-1	NA	TGTGCCAGCAGTGCCGGGACTGAAGCTTTCTTT	CASSAGTEAFF
NA	TRBV5-4	TRBJ1-6	NA	TGTGCCAGCAGCTTGGGGAGGGGACGGCCTCTCGGTAATTCACCCCTCCACTTT	CASSLGRGRPLGNSPLHF
TRBD1	TRBV19	TRBJ1-5	NA	TGTGCCAGTAGTATGAGGGACAGACCGAATAGCAATCAGCCCCAGCATTTT	CASSMRDRPNSNQPQHF
TRBD1	TRBV9	TRBJ1-1	once	TGTGCCAGCGGACAGGGAATGAACACTGAAGCTTTCTTT	CASGQGMNTEAFF
TRBD2	TRBV4-1	TRBJ2-1	NA	TGCGCCAGCAGCCATTTCCCGGGGGGAGACCGGGAGCAGTTCTTC	CASSHFPGGDREQFF
NA	TRBV7-9	TRBJ2-7	NA	TGTGCCAGCAGCTTAGCGGCAGATGGGGGGTCCTTC	CASSLAADGGSF
NA	TRBV2	TRBJ1-2	NA	TGTGCCAGCAGTGAATCGGGATATGGCTACACCTTC	CASSESGYGYTF
TRBD1	TRBV3-1/TRBV3-2	TRBJ1-4	NA	TGTGCCAGCAGCCAACCGGGACAGGGGGCGGAAAAACTGTTTTTT	CASSQPGQGAEKLFF
NA	TRBV5-1	TRBJ2-1	NA	TGCGCCAGCAAAGACCCGGGGGGCAAGGACAATGAGCAGTTCTTC	CASKDPGGKDNEQFF
NA	TRBV7-9	TRBJ1-1	NA	TGTGCCAGCAGCCCGGACAGTGTGTTTGAAGCTTTCTTT	CASSPDSVFEAFF
NA	TRBV5-1	TRBJ1-2	NA	TGCGCCAGCAGCGCGGACTCTACCCTATTTTATGGCTACACCTTC	CASSADSTLFYGYTF
TRBD1	TRBV5-5	TRBJ1-4	NA	TGTGCCAGCAGCTTGGGGACAGGGGGCAGGGGCTCTGAAAAACTGTTTTTT	CASSLGTGGRGSEKLFF
NA	TRBV28	TRBJ1-2	NA	TGTGCCAGCAGTTTAGGGCTCTATGGCTACACCTTC	CASSLGLYGYTF
NA	TRBV30	TRBJ2-3	NA	TGTGCCTGGATGGTAGGGGGGGCCCGCACAGATACGCAGTATTTT	CAWMVGGARTDTQYF
NA	TRBV24-1	TRBJ2-7	NA	TGTGCCACTCTAAACAGGGCCCTTGATGGCGAGCAGTACTTC	CATLNRALDGEQYF
NA	TRBV30	TRBJ2-7	NA	TGTGCCTGGAGAAATCCGGGGGGCGCGTACGAGCAGTACTTC	CAWRNPGGAYEQYF
NA	TRBV12-3/TRBV12-4	TRBJ1-1	NA	TGTGCCAGCATGGACAGAGTTTTCACTGAAGCTTTCTTT	CASMDRVFTEAFF